The clone carrying this TCR beta chain was recorded only once. Its target is not known. V shed 0 bases, J shed 4 bases, and the junction held 5 bases outside the gene matches. The CDR3 extends over 15 amino acids. Germline assignment: CDR1 MNHEY and CDR2 SVGAGI. The repertoire was sequenced with immunoSEQ multiplex PCR; TCRdb's copy has only in-frame clones and lacks some. The table lists about 1,800,000 clones, just under 95% of them singletons. These data are taken from a study of shared clonotypes between healthy human individuals. Study outcomes and limitations: Naive subsets tended to show greater estimated richness than memory subsets. Rarefaction showed sorted-subset sequencing was incomplete despite large depth.

Naive CD8 cells, CD45RO-negative and positively selected for CCR7, excluded terminally differentiated effector memory CD45RA+ cells. The TCR was taken from a man in his late teens or twenties in good health. Sequenced input: naive CD8+ T cells sorted from blood. The chain is built from TRBV6-5 and TRBJ1-1, with 7 bases identical to TRBD1. CDR3 in DNA: TGTGCCAGCAGTTACTCAGAGACAGGGACCACTGAAGCTTTCTTT. Its translation is CASSYSETGTTEAFF.